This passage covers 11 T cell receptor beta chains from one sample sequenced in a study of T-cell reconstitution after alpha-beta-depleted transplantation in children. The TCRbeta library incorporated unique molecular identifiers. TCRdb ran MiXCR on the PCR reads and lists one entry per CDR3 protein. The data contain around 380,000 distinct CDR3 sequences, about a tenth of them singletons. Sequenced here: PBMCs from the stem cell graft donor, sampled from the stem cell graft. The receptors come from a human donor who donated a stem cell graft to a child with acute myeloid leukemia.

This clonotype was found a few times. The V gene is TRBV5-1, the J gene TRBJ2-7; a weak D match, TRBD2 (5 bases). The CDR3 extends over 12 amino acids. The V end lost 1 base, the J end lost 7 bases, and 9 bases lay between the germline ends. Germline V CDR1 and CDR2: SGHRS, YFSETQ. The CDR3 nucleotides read TGCGCCAGCAGCTTGAGCGGAGAGGAGCAGTACTTC. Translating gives CASSLSGEEQYF.

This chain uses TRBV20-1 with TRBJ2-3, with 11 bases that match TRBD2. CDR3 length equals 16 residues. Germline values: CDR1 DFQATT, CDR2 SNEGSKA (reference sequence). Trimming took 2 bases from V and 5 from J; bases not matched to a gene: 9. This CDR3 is CSARLAGGPAGDTQYF. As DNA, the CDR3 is TGCAGTGCTAGACTAGCGGGGGGCCCCGCAGGAGATACGCAGTATTTT.

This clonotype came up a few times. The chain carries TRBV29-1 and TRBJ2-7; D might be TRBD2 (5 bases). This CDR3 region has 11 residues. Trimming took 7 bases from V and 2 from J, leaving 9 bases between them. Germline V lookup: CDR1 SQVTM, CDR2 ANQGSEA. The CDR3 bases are TGCAGCGGGACTTGGGCCTACGAGCAGTACTTC. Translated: CSGTWAYEQYF.

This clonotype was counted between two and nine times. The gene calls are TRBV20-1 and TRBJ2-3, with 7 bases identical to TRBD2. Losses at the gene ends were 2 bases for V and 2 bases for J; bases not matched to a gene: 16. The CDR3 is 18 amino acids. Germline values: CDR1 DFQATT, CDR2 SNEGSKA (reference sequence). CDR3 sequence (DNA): TGCAGTGCTAGAATGGGCGGGAGAATCAATGGGCCCACAGATACGCAGTATTTT. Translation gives CSARMGGRINGPTDTQYF.

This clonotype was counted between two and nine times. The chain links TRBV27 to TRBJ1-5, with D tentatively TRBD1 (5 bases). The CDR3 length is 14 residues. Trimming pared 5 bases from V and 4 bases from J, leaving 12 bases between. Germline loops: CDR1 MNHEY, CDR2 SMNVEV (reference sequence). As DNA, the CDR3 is TGTGCCAGCAGTCCTGTTACAGGTAATCAGCCCCAGCATTTT. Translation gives CASSPVTGNQPQHF.

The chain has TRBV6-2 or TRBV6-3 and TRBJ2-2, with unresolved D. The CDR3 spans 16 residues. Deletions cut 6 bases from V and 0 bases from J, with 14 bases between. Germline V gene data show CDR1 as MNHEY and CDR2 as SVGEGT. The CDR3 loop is CASSPPSEPNTGELFF. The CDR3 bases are TGTGCCAGCAGCCCCCCGTCAGAACCGAACACCGGGGAGCTGTTTTTT.

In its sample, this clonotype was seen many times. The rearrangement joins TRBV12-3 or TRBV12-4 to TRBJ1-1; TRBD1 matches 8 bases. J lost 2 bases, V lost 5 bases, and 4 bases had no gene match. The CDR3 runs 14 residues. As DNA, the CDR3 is TGTGCCAGCAGTGCCGGACAGGGAAACACTGAAGCTTTCTTT. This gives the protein CASSAGQGNTEAFF.

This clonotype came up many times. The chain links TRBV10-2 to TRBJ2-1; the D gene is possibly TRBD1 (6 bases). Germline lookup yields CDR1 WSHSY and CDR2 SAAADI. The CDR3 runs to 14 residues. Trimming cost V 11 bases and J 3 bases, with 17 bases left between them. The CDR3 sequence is CAVRNRDNYNEQFF. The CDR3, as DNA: TGCGCCGTGCGCAACCGGGACAACTACAATGAGCAGTTCTTC.

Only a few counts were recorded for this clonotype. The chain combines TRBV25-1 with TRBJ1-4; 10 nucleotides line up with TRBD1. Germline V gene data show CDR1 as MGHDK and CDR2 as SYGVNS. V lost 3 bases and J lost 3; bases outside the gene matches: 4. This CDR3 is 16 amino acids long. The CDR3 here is CASSDIGQGANEKLFF. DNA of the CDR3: TGTGCCAGCAGTGACATCGGACAGGGGGCTAATGAAAAACTGTTTTTT.

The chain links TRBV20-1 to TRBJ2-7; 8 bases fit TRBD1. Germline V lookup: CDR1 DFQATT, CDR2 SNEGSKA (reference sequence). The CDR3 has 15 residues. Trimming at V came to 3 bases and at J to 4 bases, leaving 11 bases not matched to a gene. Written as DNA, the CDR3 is TGCAGTGCTAGTGGCGGCTCAGGGGGCTTATACGAGCAGTACTTC. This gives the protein CSASGGSGGLYEQYF.

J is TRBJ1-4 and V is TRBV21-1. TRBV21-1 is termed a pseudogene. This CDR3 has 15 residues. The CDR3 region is CASSNLTAANEKLFF. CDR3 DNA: TGTGCCAGCTCAAACCTGACAGCAGCTAATGAAAAACTGTTTTTT.